The rows below give T cell receptor beta chains drawn from one sample of a study of Ad26.COV2.S vaccination and SARS-CoV-2 variants. Sequencing was performed with immunoSEQ multiplex PCR; in TCRdb, only in-frame clones are kept and a portion is missing. The sample shows under 550,000 clones, approximately 90% of them seen only once. The source was peripheral blood, collected in a trial of Ad26.COV2.S vaccine versus placebo. All receptors come from a person aged 18-60 years who received the Ad26.COV2.S COVID-19 vaccine or a placebo. The CDR3 runs from the conserved cysteine through the conserved F or W. The D gene is left open where the match is weak. The size of a clone is reported for some rows only, either as once, few or many, or as a class for expanded clones.

J gene: TRBJ2-3; V gene: TRBV18; D gene: TRBD2; clone size: .; CDR3 DNA: TGTGCCAGCTCACCGATACCGGGACTAGGCTCCGGTACGCAGTATTTT; CDR3 protein: CASSPIPGLGSGTQYF
J gene: TRBJ2-5; V gene: TRBV2; D gene: .; clone size: .; CDR3 DNA: TGTGCCAGCAGTGACTATTCGGACCCTCAAGAGACCCAGTACTTC; CDR3 protein: CASSDYSDPQETQYF
J gene: TRBJ2-1; V gene: TRBV11-2; D gene: .; clone size: .; CDR3 DNA: TGTGCCAGCAGCAGAGACCTCGGGGTGGGTGAGCAGTTCTTC; CDR3 protein: CASSRDLGVGEQFF
J gene: TRBJ2-7; V gene: TRBV7-9; D gene: TRBD1; clone size: .; CDR3 DNA: TGTGCCAGCAGTTCCTTTCCCGGGACAGGGGCCACCTACGAGCAGTACTTC; CDR3 protein: CASSSFPGTGATYEQYF
J gene: TRBJ1-6; V gene: TRBV19; D gene: .; clone size: .; CDR3 DNA: TGTGCCAGTACCGGACAGAACTATAATTCACCCCTCCACTTT; CDR3 protein: CASTGQNYNSPLHF
J gene: TRBJ1-4; V gene: TRBV7-9; D gene: TRBD1; clone size: .; CDR3 DNA: TGTGCCAGCAGCGGGACAGCGAATGAAAAACTGTTTTTT; CDR3 protein: CASSGTANEKLFF
J gene: TRBJ2-1; V gene: TRBV25-1; D gene: .; clone size: .; CDR3 DNA: TGTGCCAGCAGTGAATGGGTCGAGCAGTTCTTC; CDR3 protein: CASSEWVEQFF
J gene: TRBJ2-2; V gene: TRBV11-2; D gene: .; clone size: .; CDR3 DNA: TGTGCCAGCAGCCCCCCTCGGGCCGGGGAGCTGTTTTTT; CDR3 protein: CASSPPRAGELFF
J gene: TRBJ2-7; V gene: TRBV4-2; D gene: TRBD1; clone size: few; CDR3 DNA: TGTGCCAGCAGCCAACCGACAGGGGACGAGCAGTACTTC; CDR3 protein: CASSQPTGDEQYF
J gene: TRBJ2-1; V gene: TRBV9; D gene: .; clone size: .; CDR3 DNA: TGTGCCAGCAGCGTAGGGTCTAGCCGTTATACTTACAATGAGCAGTTCTTC; CDR3 protein: CASSVGSSRYTYNEQFF
J gene: TRBJ2-1; V gene: TRBV4-1; D gene: .; clone size: .; CDR3 DNA: TGCGCCAGCAGCCCCGTTACCGGTTGGAATGAGCAGTTCTTC; CDR3 protein: CASSPVTGWNEQFF
J gene: TRBJ2-7; V gene: TRBV30; D gene: TRBD2; clone size: .; CDR3 DNA: TGTGCCTGGAGTGTGTTTAGGACTAGCGGGAGAGCCTACGAGCAGTACTTC; CDR3 protein: CAWSVFRTSGRAYEQYF
J gene: TRBJ2-5; V gene: TRBV6-2/TRBV6-3; D gene: TRBD2; clone size: .; CDR3 DNA: TGTGCCAGCAGTAACCGGATCGAGTTGTGGCTAGCGGGAGGACAACAAGAGACCCAGTACTTC; CDR3 protein: CASSNRIELWLAGGQQETQYF
J gene: TRBJ1-5; V gene: TRBV5-6; D gene: .; clone size: .; CDR3 DNA: TGTGCCAGCAGCCACACGAATCAGCCCCAGCATTTT; CDR3 protein: CASSHTNQPQHF
J gene: TRBJ2-7; V gene: TRBV9; D gene: .; clone size: once; CDR3 DNA: TGTGCCAGCAGCGGGGCAGGGTCGGGCGAGCAGTACTTC; CDR3 protein: CASSGAGSGEQYF
J gene: TRBJ2-1; V gene: TRBV11-2; D gene: TRBD1; clone size: .; CDR3 DNA: TGTGCCAGCAGTGGGACAGGGGGTAAAAATGAGCAGTTCTTC; CDR3 protein: CASSGTGGKNEQFF
J gene: TRBJ2-3; V gene: TRBV6-1; D gene: TRBD2; clone size: .; CDR3 DNA: TGTGCCAGCAGTGATTTAGCGGGATGGTCAGATACGCAGTATTTT; CDR3 protein: CASSDLAGWSDTQYF
J gene: TRBJ2-7; V gene: TRBV12-3/TRBV12-4; D gene: .; clone size: .; CDR3 DNA: TGTGCCAGCAGTTTAAAGTACGAGCAGTACTTC; CDR3 protein: CASSLKYEQYF
J gene: TRBJ2-5; V gene: TRBV11-2; D gene: .; clone size: .; CDR3 DNA: TGTGCCAGCAGCTTAGCTGGGAGTCCAGAGACCCAGTACTTC; CDR3 protein: CASSLAGSPETQYF
J gene: TRBJ1-3; V gene: TRBV14; D gene: TRBD1; clone size: .; CDR3 DNA: TGTGCCAGCAGCCCGTGGACAGGGGCTGGAAACACCATATATTTT; CDR3 protein: CASSPWTGAGNTIYF
J gene: TRBJ2-1; V gene: TRBV4-1; D gene: TRBD1; clone size: .; CDR3 DNA: TGCGCCAGCAGCCAAGCGACAGGGCCTTCCTACAATGAGCAGTTCTTC; CDR3 protein: CASSQATGPSYNEQFF
J gene: TRBJ2-1; V gene: TRBV18; D gene: TRBD2; clone size: .; CDR3 DNA: TGTGCCAGCTCAACGGGACTAGCGGGAGGGCGGTTTGGTGAGCAGTTCTTC; CDR3 protein: CASSTGLAGGRFGEQFF
J gene: TRBJ2-7; V gene: TRBV11-2; D gene: .; clone size: .; CDR3 DNA: TGTGCCAGCAGCTTAGGAGGTAACGCATACGAGCAGTACTTC; CDR3 protein: CASSLGGNAYEQYF
J gene: TRBJ2-2; V gene: TRBV11-3; D gene: .; clone size: .; CDR3 DNA: TGTGCCAGCAGCCCCCGTGGTGGGCCCGGGGAGCTGTTTTTT; CDR3 protein: CASSPRGGPGELFF
J gene: TRBJ2-1; V gene: TRBV27; D gene: TRBD1; clone size: .; CDR3 DNA: TGTGCCACAAGACAGGGTTCTCTCTACAATGAGCAGTTCTTC; CDR3 protein: CATRQGSLYNEQFF
J gene: TRBJ1-1; V gene: TRBV30; D gene: TRBD1; clone size: once; CDR3 DNA: TGTGCCTGGAGCAGGGACAGACCAAACACTGAAGCTTTCTTT; CDR3 protein: CAWSRDRPNTEAFF
J gene: TRBJ2-7; V gene: TRBV13; D gene: TRBD1; clone size: .; CDR3 DNA: TGTGCCAGCAGCCCGCCGGGACAGGGTCCTTGGGAGCAGTACTTC; CDR3 protein: CASSPPGQGPWEQYF
J gene: TRBJ2-7; V gene: TRBV27; D gene: TRBD2; clone size: .; CDR3 DNA: TGTGCCAGCAGTTCGTCTAGCGGGAGCTACGAGCAGTACTTC; CDR3 protein: CASSSSSGSYEQYF
J gene: TRBJ1-2; V gene: TRBV12-5; D gene: TRBD1; clone size: .; CDR3 DNA: TGTGCTAGTGGGCTGGACAGGACTTACTATGGCTACACCTTC; CDR3 protein: CASGLDRTYYGYTF
J gene: TRBJ2-7; V gene: TRBV20-1; D gene: TRBD2; clone size: .; CDR3 DNA: TGCAGTGCTAGTAGCGGGAGGGCCCACGAGCAGTACTTC; CDR3 protein: CSASSGRAHEQYF
J gene: TRBJ2-7; V gene: TRBV4-3; D gene: .; clone size: .; CDR3 DNA: TGCGCCAGCAGCCAAGATATATCGAGCAGCTCCTACGAGCAGTACTTC; CDR3 protein: CASSQDISSSSYEQYF
J gene: TRBJ1-5; V gene: TRBV9; D gene: .; clone size: .; CDR3 DNA: TGTGCCAGCAGCGTATCCGGGGAATTGCAGCCCCAGCATTTT; CDR3 protein: CASSVSGELQPQHF
J gene: TRBJ2-1; V gene: TRBV5-1; D gene: TRBD2; clone size: .; CDR3 DNA: TGCGCCAGCAGCTCCGGGACTAGCGGGGCCAATGAGCAGTTCTTC; CDR3 protein: CASSSGTSGANEQFF
J gene: TRBJ2-7; V gene: TRBV4-3; D gene: TRBD1; clone size: .; CDR3 DNA: TGCGCCAGCAGCCTCGGGACAGGGGGATCCTACGAGCAGTACTTC; CDR3 protein: CASSLGTGGSYEQYF
J gene: TRBJ2-2; V gene: TRBV9; D gene: TRBD2; clone size: once; CDR3 DNA: TGTGCCAGCAGCGTACGTGTACTAGCGTTCACCGGGGAGCTGTTTTTT; CDR3 protein: CASSVRVLAFTGELFF
J gene: TRBJ2-3; V gene: TRBV27; D gene: .; clone size: .; CDR3 DNA: TGTGCCAGCAGTTTAAGTAGGTCTAGCGAATACACAGATACGCAGTATTTT; CDR3 protein: CASSLSRSSEYTDTQYF
J gene: TRBJ1-6; V gene: TRBV6-6; D gene: TRBD1; clone size: once; CDR3 DNA: TGTGCCAACAAACAGGGGACCGATTCACCCCTCCACTTT; CDR3 protein: CANKQGTDSPLHF